The T cell receptor beta chain described here comes from a study of post-analysis software for immune sequencing data. On the study more broadly: There were relapsing-remitting, secondary progressive and progressive-relapsing multiple sclerosis among the disease courses included.

Unique-molecular-identifier-tagged TCR beta cDNA libraries were used. Researchers reported 520,000 or so cDNA molecules coming from around 1 to 9.1 million T cells. One entry per CDR3 protein results from TCRdb running MiXCR on the PCR reads. The sample records about 820,000 distinct CDR3 sequences, approximately 53% being singletons. This CDR3 contains 18 residues. CDR1 is LGHNA and CDR2 is YNFKEQ in the germline V gene. As for this clonotype: Its antigen is unidentified. The germline gene is not matched at one end of the junction; a read error may be the cause.

Study-wide findings and caveats: Patients carried roughly 5 TRBV segments more frequently than controls did, and TRBV5-6, TRBV5-1 and TRBV20-1 were among them. Comparison with controls showed significantly lower normalized Chao1 diversity in multiple sclerosis patients.

The TCR sequence derives from a girl aged 5 to 17 with multiple sclerosis. The chain recombines TRBV4-2 with TRBJ2-1; 10 bases agree with TRBD2. Sequenced material: blood. CDR3 DNA: TGTGCCAGCAGCCAAGCCCCCAGGCTAGCGGGGGCTTACAATGAGCGGTTCTTC. Residues: CASSQAPRLAGAYNERFF.